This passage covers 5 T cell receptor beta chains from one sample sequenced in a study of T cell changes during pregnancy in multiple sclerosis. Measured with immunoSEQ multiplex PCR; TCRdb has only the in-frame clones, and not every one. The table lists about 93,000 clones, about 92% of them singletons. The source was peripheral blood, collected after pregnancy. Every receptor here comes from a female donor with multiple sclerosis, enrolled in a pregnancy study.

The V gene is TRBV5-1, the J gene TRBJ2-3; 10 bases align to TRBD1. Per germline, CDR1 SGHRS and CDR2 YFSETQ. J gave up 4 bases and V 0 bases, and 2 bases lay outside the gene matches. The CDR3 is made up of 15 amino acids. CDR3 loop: CASSLEGQGADTQYF. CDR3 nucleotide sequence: TGCGCCAGCAGCTTGGAAGGACAGGGGGCAGATACGCAGTATTTT.

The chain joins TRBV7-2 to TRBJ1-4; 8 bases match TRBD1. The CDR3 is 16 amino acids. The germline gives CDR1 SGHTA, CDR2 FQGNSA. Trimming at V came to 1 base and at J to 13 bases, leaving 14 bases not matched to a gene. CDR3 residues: CASSLVSSGGWGGLFF. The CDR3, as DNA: TGTGCCAGCAGCTTAGTCTCGTCAGGGGGCTGGGGAGGACTGTTTTTT.

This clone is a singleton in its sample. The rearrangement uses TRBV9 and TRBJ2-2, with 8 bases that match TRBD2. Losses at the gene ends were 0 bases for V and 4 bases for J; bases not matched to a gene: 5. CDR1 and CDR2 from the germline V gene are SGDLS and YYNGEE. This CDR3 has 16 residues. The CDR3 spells CASSVVSAGGTGELFF. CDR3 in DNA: TGTGCCAGCAGCGTAGTTTCCGCGGGGGGCACCGGGGAGCTGTTTTTT. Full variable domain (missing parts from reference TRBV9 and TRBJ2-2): DSGVTQTPKHLITATGQRVTLRCSPRSGDLSVYWYQQSLDQGLQFLIQYYNGEERAKGNILERFSAQQFPDLHSELNLSSLELGDSALYFCASSVVSAGGTGELFFGEGSRLTVL.

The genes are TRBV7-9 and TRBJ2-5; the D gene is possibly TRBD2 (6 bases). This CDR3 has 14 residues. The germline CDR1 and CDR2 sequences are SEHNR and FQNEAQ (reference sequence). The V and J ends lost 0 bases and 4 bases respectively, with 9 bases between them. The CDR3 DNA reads TGTGCCAGCAGCTTAGCAGGGACTTCAGAGACCCAGTACTTC. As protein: CASSLAGTSETQYF.

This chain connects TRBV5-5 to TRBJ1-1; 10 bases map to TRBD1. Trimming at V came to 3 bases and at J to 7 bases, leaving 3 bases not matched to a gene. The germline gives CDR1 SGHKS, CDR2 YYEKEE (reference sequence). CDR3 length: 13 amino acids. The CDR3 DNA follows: TGTGCCAGCAGCTGGGGGACAGGGGATGAAGCTTTCTTT. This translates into CASSWGTGDEAFF.